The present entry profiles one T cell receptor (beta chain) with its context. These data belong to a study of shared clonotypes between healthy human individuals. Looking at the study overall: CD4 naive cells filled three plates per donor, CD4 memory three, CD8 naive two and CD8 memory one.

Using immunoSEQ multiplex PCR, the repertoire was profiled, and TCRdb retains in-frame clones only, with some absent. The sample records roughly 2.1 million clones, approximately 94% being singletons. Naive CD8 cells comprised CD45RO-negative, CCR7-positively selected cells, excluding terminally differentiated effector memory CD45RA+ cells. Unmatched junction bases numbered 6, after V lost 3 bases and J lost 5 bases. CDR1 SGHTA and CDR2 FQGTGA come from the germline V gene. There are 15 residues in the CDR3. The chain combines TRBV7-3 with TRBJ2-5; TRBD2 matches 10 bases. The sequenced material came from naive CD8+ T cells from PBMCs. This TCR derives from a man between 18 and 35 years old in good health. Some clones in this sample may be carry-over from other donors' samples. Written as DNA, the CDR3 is TGTGCCAGCAGCTTGGGACTAGCGCGCGGGGAGACCCAGTACTTC. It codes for CASSLGLARGETQYF.